The 2 T cell receptor beta chains below were found in one sample sequenced in a study of CD8+ T cells in alopecia areata. Extraction and reverse transcription of RNA yielded cDNA as the sequencing template. Data came from immunoSEQ multiplex PCR; TCRdb stores just in-frame clones and leaves some out. The profile covers over 200,000 clones, with around 62% appearing a single time and roughly 0.47% taken by the ten largest. Sequencing was performed on CD4+ T cells sorted from blood, taken at week 0. These receptors were obtained from a human donor with alopecia areata.

The chain couples TRBV18 to TRBJ2-4; D possibly matches TRBD1 or TRBD2 (6 bases each). The CDR3 runs to 13 residues. Between the trimmed V and J ends, which lost 5 bases and 7 bases, there was a span of 12 bases. CDR1 is KGHSH and CDR2 is LQKENI in the germline V gene. The CDR3 sequence: CASSWRGRNIQYF. For the CDR3, the DNA is TGTGCCAGCTCATGGAGGGGGAGGAACATTCAGTACTTC.

This clone came up many times. The gene calls are TRBV4-1 and TRBJ2-3; 8 bases match TRBD2. The J segment lost 2 bases and the V segment lost 0 bases, leaving 7 bases of the junction unmatched. The germline V gene has CDR1 MGHRA and CDR2 YSYEKL. The CDR3 covers 17 residues. CDR3 amino acids: CASSQDHRTSYTDTQYF. The DNA for the CDR3 is TGCGCCAGCAGCCAAGATCATAGGACTAGCTACACAGATACGCAGTATTTT.